In its sample, the clone carrying this T cell receptor (beta chain) was seen many times. Trimming removed 4 bases from V and 1 base from J; junction bases left unmatched: 6. The CDR3 loop spans 15 amino acids. Per the germline V gene, CDR1 is MDHEN and CDR2 is SYDVKM. These data originate in a study of T cells in Graves' hyperthyroidism and ophthalmopathy. TCR beta CDR3 region amplification was performed from RNA transcripts. In the first-round RT-PCR of the TCR CDR3, the HTBI primer set was used. Each CDR3 protein gets one entry after TCRdb re-called the multiplex PCR reads with MiXCR. This sample has hundreds of thousands of distinct CDR3 sequences; about 14% occur once, and the top ten carry under 15%.

V and J are TRBV28 and TRBJ1-2; TRBD1 matches at 7 bases. The clonotype was recovered from a woman aged 45-65 years with Graves' ophthalmopathy. The sequencing sample was made of blood. The CDR3 sequence: CASSSPTGNNYGYTF. The CDR3 DNA follows: TGTGCCAGCAGTTCCCCGACAGGGAATAACTATGGCTACACCTTC.